The next 20 T cell receptor beta chains were all read from a single sample in a study of cytomegalovirus exposure and HLA in healthy donors listed by TCRdb under 2017. Library preparation used the immunoSEQ multiplex PCR assay. For the multiplex PCR, a mixture combining 60 forward primers for TCR Vbeta segments and 13 reverse primers for TCR Jbeta segments was used. TCRdb retrieved this table from immuneACCESS and kept in-frame rearrangements only. Not all clones are present; in checked studies, unresolved V genes account for under half, and no reason is known for the remainder. A total of roughly 130,000 clones appear in this sample, over 50% of them only once. The top ten hold about 8.1% of the sample. Specimen: PBMCs. Every receptor here comes from a woman aged 40 to 49 in good health and CMV-seropositive.

CDR3 amino acids: CASSAGDGNQPQHF. CDR3 DNA: TGTGCCAGCAGCGCAGGGGATGGCAATCAGCCCCAGCATTTT. The rearrangement joins TRBV9 to TRBJ1-5; TRBD1 might be the D (6 bases). The CDR3 sequence is 14 residues long. Germline loops: CDR1 SGDLS, CDR2 YYNGEE. Deletions cut 3 bases from V and 2 bases from J, with 9 bases between.

The chain joins TRBV7-9 to TRBJ2-5, with 9 positions matching TRBD2. The CDR3 is made up of 15 amino acids. The V gene end was trimmed by 5 bases and the J gene end by 4 bases; junction bases not matched to a gene: 8. Germline assignment: CDR1 SEHNR and CDR2 FQNEAQ (reference sequence). Written as DNA, the CDR3 is TGTGCCAGCAGCCTAAGGCCTAGCGGGGTAGAGACCCAGTACTTC. Translation: CASSLRPSGVETQYF. Looking up the rest from reference TRBV7-9 and TRBJ2-5 gives the full variable domain: DTGVSQNPRHKITKRGQNVTFRCDPISEHNRLYWYRQTLGQGPEFLTYFQNEAQLEKSRLLSDRFSAERPKGSFSTLEIQRTEQGDSAMYLCASSLRPSGVETQYFGPGTRLLVL.

This rearrangement joins TRBV27 to TRBJ2-7; 9 bases agree with TRBD1. Germline V gene sequence: CDR1 MNHEY, CDR2 SMNVEV (reference sequence). This CDR3 has 15 amino acids. Losses at the gene ends were 0 bases for V and 4 bases for J; bases not matched to a gene: 4. The CDR3 spells CASSLSGDRVYEQYF. CDR3 coding DNA: TGTGCCAGCAGTTTATCAGGGGACAGGGTGTACGAGCAGTACTTC.

This clone was seen more than once but under ten times. The CDR3 DNA is TGCGCCAGCGGGGGGACGGCGACAAGTCAGAACACCGGGGAGCTGTTTTTT. Its protein product is CASGGTATSQNTGELFF. The genes are TRBV5-1 and TRBJ2-2, with TRBD2 as a possible D gene (6 bases). V shed 7 bases and J shed 1 base, with 20 bases lying between them. CDR3 size: 17 residues. Germline-derived CDR1 and CDR2 are SGHRS and YFSETQ.

The V gene is TRBV10-3, the J gene TRBJ2-1, with 9 bases lining up with TRBD2. V dropped 8 bases and J dropped 7; count of bases not matched to a gene: 12. The length of the CDR3 is 15 residues. Germline CDR1 and CDR2: ENHRY and SYGVKD. CDR3 amino acids: CAIGPSGMGGNEQFF. The CDR3 coding sequence is TGTGCCATCGGCCCTAGCGGGATGGGTGGGAATGAGCAGTTCTTC.

The chain links TRBV9 to TRBJ2-6; D is possibly TRBD1 (6 bases). The germline gives CDR1 SGDLS, CDR2 YYNGEE. This CDR3 contains 16 residues. Trimming removed 0 bases at V and 2 bases at J, with 9 bases between. CDR3 sequence reads: CASSVGTVAGANVLTF. The CDR3 nucleotides read TGTGCCAGCAGCGTAGGGACAGTTGCTGGGGCCAACGTCCTGACTTTC.

V usage is TRBV6-1 and J usage is TRBJ1-1; 8 bases agree with TRBD1. The J segment lost 1 base and the V segment lost 6 bases, leaving 7 bases of the junction unmatched. CDR3 length: 15 amino acids. CDR1 and CDR2 from the germline V gene are MNHNS and SASEGT. The CDR3 region has the DNA TGTGCCAGCAGCTGGGACAGGTCTCGGAACACTGAAGCTTTCTTT. It encodes CASSWDRSRNTEAFF.

The rearrangement uses TRBV7-9 and TRBJ1-2; 7 nucleotides align to TRBD1. The CDR3 is 13 residues long. The junction had 14 bases not matched to a gene; V was cut back by 5 bases and J by 14 bases. Looked up from germline, CDR1 is SEHNR and CDR2 is FQNEAQ (reference sequence). The CDR3 DNA is TGTGCCAGCAGCATGGGGACAGCCCAGCGACGAACCTTC. Residues: CASSMGTAQRRTF.

This chain uses TRBV29-1 with TRBJ2-3, with 7 bases identical to TRBD2. V shed 3 bases, J shed 2 bases, and the junction held 8 bases outside the gene matches. This CDR3 comprises 15 residues. Per germline, CDR1 SQVTM and CDR2 ANQGSEA. CDR3 region: CSVDQNGGTTDTQYF. The DNA for the CDR3 is TGCAGCGTTGATCAAAACGGGGGGACCACAGATACGCAGTATTTT.

V gene TRBV19 combines with J gene TRBJ2-5, with TRBD2 matching over 7 bases. Per germline, CDR1 LNHDA and CDR2 SQIVND (reference sequence). V was pared by 1 base and J by 5 bases, with 4 bases of the junction left unmatched. The CDR3 covers 14 residues. CDR3 loop: CASSIVGGEETQYF. CDR3 DNA sequence: TGTGCCAGTAGTATAGTTGGGGGGGAGGAGACCCAGTACTTC.

This rearrangement joins TRBV6-1 to TRBJ2-5; tentative D call: TRBD2 (5 bases). V lost 7 bases and J lost 11, with 14 bases in between. Germline values: CDR1 MNHNS, CDR2 SASEGT. The CDR3 has 11 residues. CDR3: CASKRADEQYF. The CDR3, as DNA: TGTGCCAGCAAGAGGGCGGATGAGCAGTACTTC.

V and J are TRBV4-2 and TRBJ1-2, with D tentatively TRBD1 (6 bases). The V gene's germline CDR1 is LGHNA and CDR2 YNFKEQ. The V and J ends lost 1 base and 4 bases respectively, with 13 bases between them. This CDR3 contains 15 residues. CDR3 protein: CASSQAQDRAYGYTF. The CDR3 region has the DNA TGTGCCAGCAGCCAAGCCCAGGACAGAGCCTATGGCTACACCTTC.

The table lists this clone with a count of one. The chain joins TRBV6-1 to TRBJ2-1; 13 bases fit TRBD2. V lost 0 bases and J lost 13; bases outside the gene matches: 9. The CDR3 contains 16 residues. Germline lookup yields CDR1 MNHNS and CDR2 SASEGT. The CDR3 loop is CASSEAARLAGGFQFF. For the CDR3, the DNA is TGTGCCAGCAGTGAAGCGGCGAGACTAGCGGGGGGTTTTCAGTTCTTC.

The V call is TRBV28, the J call TRBJ1-2, with D unresolved. The CDR3 consists of 13 residues. CDR1 is MDHEN, CDR2 SYDVKM, per germline. With 7 bases removed from V and 6 bases from J, the gap between germline ends came to 15 bases. CDR3: CASTLGRTDGYTF. The CDR3 nucleotides read TGTGCCAGCACCCTGGGTAGGACTGATGGCTACACCTTC.

This clone was detected only a few times. This rearrangement joins TRBV15 to TRBJ2-1, with D possibly TRBD2 on 6 matching bases. The CDR3 is 11 amino acids. Trimming took 4 bases from V and 10 from J, leaving 8 bases between them. Germline V gene data show CDR1 as LNHNV and CDR2 as YYDKDF (reference sequence). The CDR3 coding sequence is TGTGCCACCAGCATCCTAGCGGAGCAGTTCTTC. Protein product: CATSILAEQFF.

This clone was found a few times. This rearrangement joins TRBV7-9 to TRBJ1-1; D is uncertain. Germline CDR1 is SEHNR and CDR2 is FQNEAQ (reference sequence). V was cut by 1 base and J by 4 bases, with 22 bases left in between. The CDR3 contains 18 residues. The DNA of the CDR3 is TGTGCCAGCAGCTTAGTTAGCGGCACTCCCCCCGGGAGCACTGAAGCTTTCTTT. Translation gives CASSLVSGTPPGSTEAFF. The variable domain in full, completed from reference TRBV7-9 and TRBJ1-1, reads DTGVSQNPRHKITKRGQNVTFRCDPISEHNRLYWYRQTLGQGPEFLTYFQNEAQLEKSRLLSDRFSAERPKGSFSTLEIQRTEQGDSAMYLCASSLVSGTPPGSTEAFFGQGTRLTVV.

This clone was seen a handful of times. The chain combines TRBV28 with TRBJ1-5, with 9 nucleotides matching TRBD1. This CDR3 region has 16 residues. Germline V gives CDR1 MDHEN, CDR2 SYDVKM. Trimming removed 0 bases from V and 5 bases from J; junction bases left unmatched: 5. As DNA, the CDR3 is TGTGCCAGCAGTTTATGGAGTGGGACAGGGTATCAGCCCCAGCATTTT. It translates to CASSLWSGTGYQPQHF.

The chain joins TRBV19 to TRBJ2-6; 9 nucleotides agree with TRBD2. The germline V gene encodes CDR1 LNHDA and CDR2 SQIVND (reference sequence). J gave up 3 bases and V 5 bases, and 8 bases lay outside the gene matches. This CDR3 has 17 residues. The CDR3 sequence: CASSPVAGVYGANVLTF. The CDR3 DNA is TGTGCCAGTAGTCCGGTAGCGGGAGTGTATGGGGCCAACGTCCTGACTTTC.

The chain carries TRBV2 and TRBJ2-2; 7 bases align to TRBD1. After removal of 6 bases from V and 0 bases from J, the junction contained 4 bases not matched to a gene. This CDR3 has 15 residues. Germline V gene sequence: CDR1 SNHLY, CDR2 FYNNEI. The CDR3 nucleotides are TGTGCCAGCAGGTGGGACAGCACGAACACCGGGGAGCTGTTTTTT. Its translation: CASRWDSTNTGELFF.

Here the CDR3 reads CASRPTGSLHSGANVLTF. The CDR3 DNA reads TGTGCCAGCAGGCCGACGGGGTCCTTACACTCTGGGGCCAACGTCCTGACTTTC. V and J are TRBV11-2 and TRBJ2-6; D is perhaps TRBD2 (5 bases). V lost 6 bases, J lost 0 bases, and 18 bases lay in between. The length of the CDR3 is 18 residues. Germline CDR1 reads SGHAT; CDR2 reads FQNNGV.